This T cell receptor (beta chain) came from a study of blood T cell repertoires in COVID-19. The data were produced by immunoSEQ multiplex PCR, yet TCRdb's version contains in-frame clones alone and is incomplete. The table has 230,000 or so clones, roughly 85% seen once; the top ten hold around 3.8%. Everyone who took part was roughly 18 to 95 years old, and they came from about 25 US areas. Self-reported history from a screening survey and questionnaire set each donor's cohort. The CDR3 covers 15 residues. Trimming cost V 3 bases and J 3 bases; bases outside gene matches: 10. The germline CDR1 and CDR2 sequences are GTSNPN and SVGIG (reference sequence).

The V call is TRBV30, the J call TRBJ1-1, with TRBD1 identical over 7 bases. Sequenced material: PBMCs or T cells enriched from blood (not recorded which). The clonotype was recovered from a woman between 40 and 50 years old with acute COVID-19. The CDR3 is CAWRLAGGLYTEAFF. As DNA, the CDR3 is TGTGCCTGGAGATTGGCAGGGGGATTGTACACTGAAGCTTTCTTT.